The clone carrying this T cell receptor beta chain was recorded a few times. Its antigen is still unknown. Unfractionated whole blood was the source of the extracted total RNA. This specimen comes from a study of human T cells and chemical hapten exposure. Study as a whole: Slight differences in pooled library volume were the main source of varying TCR yields across samples.

Per the germline V gene, CDR1 is KGHSH and CDR2 is LQKENI. This CDR3 is 13 amino acids long. V gave up 7 bases and J gave up 3 bases; unmatched junction bases: 5. Unique molecular identifiers were attached to individual cDNA molecules during library preparation. Authors' analysis steps: There were a median of roughly 100,000 TCRs per sample, with a range from about 20,000 to 700,000. Via MiXCR, TCRdb re-called the 5' RACE reads, giving one row per CDR3 protein. The V and J calls come from TCRdb's annotation, not from the publication. The sample records 110,000 or so distinct CDR3 sequences, approximately 19% being singletons. Study-level points and caveats: TCRs exceeding a frequency of 1 in 1000 stayed unchanged under DPC sensitization.

The receptor's source is a human donor in good health. The rearrangement uses TRBV18 and TRBJ1-1; TRBD1 matches at 7 bases. The CDR3 coding sequence is TGTGCCAGCTTTACAGGGGCTTACACTGAAGCTTTCTTT. As protein: CASFTGAYTEAFF.